These T cell receptor delta chains were read from a single sample in a study of gamma-delta T cells after stem cell transplantation. TCRdb repeated clone calling on the RT-PCR reads with CATT. This sample carries several hundred delta-chain clones, roughly 15% of them seen once, and the ten largest clones take roughly 84%. The source material was gamma-delta T cells. The receptors were gathered from a human donor. It is not recorded whose cells these are; they may come from a transplant donor. The CDR3 runs from the conserved cysteine through the conserved F or W. The order of the fields is CDR3 DNA, CDR3 protein, D gene, clone size, V gene, J gene. The D gene is left open where the match is weak. Not all rows give a size; the values are once, few, many and, for expanded clones, a class.

TGTGCCTTTCACCAGTCCTACACCGATAAACTCACCTTT	CAFHQSYTDKLTF	NA	NA	TRDV3	TRDJ1
TGTGCCTGTGATCGGTACTGGGGGATACGGGGCTTGGAGGACACCGATAAACTCATCTTT	CACDRYWGIRGLEDTDKLIF	TRDD3	large	TRDV2	TRDJ1
TGTGCCTGTGACACGGTGGGGGACCACACCGATAAACTCATCTTT	CACDTVGDHTDKLIF	TRDD3	hyperexpanded	TRDV2	TRDJ1
TGTGCCTGTGACCCGTTAGGAGGTAGCGATAAACTCATCTTT	CACDPLGGSDKLIF	NA	medium-sized	TRDV2	TRDJ1